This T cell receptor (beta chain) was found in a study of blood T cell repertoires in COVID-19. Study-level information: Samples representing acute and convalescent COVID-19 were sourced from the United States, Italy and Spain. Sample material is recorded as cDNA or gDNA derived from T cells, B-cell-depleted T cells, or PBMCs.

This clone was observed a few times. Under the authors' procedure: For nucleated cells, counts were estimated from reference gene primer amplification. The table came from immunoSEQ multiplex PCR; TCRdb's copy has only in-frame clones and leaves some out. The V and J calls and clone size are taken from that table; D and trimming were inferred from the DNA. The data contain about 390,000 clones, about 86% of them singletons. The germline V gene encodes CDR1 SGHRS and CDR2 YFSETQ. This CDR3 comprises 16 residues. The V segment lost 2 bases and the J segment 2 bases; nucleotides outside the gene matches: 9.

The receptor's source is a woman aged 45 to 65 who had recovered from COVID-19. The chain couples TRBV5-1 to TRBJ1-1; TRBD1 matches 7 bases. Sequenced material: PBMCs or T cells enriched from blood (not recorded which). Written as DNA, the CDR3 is TGCGCCAGCAGCTTCCGGAGCTCAGGGGGTAACACTGAAGCTTTCTTT. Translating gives CASSFRSSGGNTEAFF.